This TCR beta chain originates from a study of cytomegalovirus exposure and HLA in healthy donors. About the research overall: A data release that came early held approximately 85 million unique TCRs from HLA-typed donors. Overall study findings and caveats: By HLA locus, TCR association rates varied in a later analysis, with DRB1 showing the most and HLA-C the fewest. For TCR beta chains, V- and J-gene trimming was later linked to a missense DCLRE1C variant. With high specificity and sensitivity, the classifier reportedly diagnosed cytomegalovirus status.

The junction had 3 bases not matched to a gene; V was cut back by 4 bases and J by 6 bases. Germline CDR1 reads LGHNA; CDR2 reads YNFKEQ. The CDR3 contains 13 residues. The PCR contained 60 Vbeta and 13 Jbeta primers. Method: immunoSEQ multiplex PCR; TCRdb's copy keeps in-frame clones and lacks some. Of fewer than 250,000 clones in the sample, almost 80% are singletons; the top ten hold approximately 2%. A note on this clone: Its specificity is not known.

V usage is TRBV4-2 and J usage is TRBJ2-7, with 10 bases identical to TRBD1. The specimen sequenced was PBMCs. The origin of this receptor is a male donor in good health and CMV-seronegative. CDR3: CASSRQGASEQYF. Written as DNA, the CDR3 is TGTGCCAGCAGCCGACAGGGGGCCTCCGAGCAGTACTTC.